In this sample, the clone carrying this TCR beta chain turned up many times. What it recognizes is unknown. Blood dates from first hyperthyroidism diagnosis, before any ophthalmopathy symptoms. CDR1 and CDR2 (germline): MNHEY, SMNVEV (reference sequence). There are 15 residues in the CDR3. V lost 2 bases to trimming and J lost 3 bases, with 11 bases between them. The record originates from a study of T cells in Graves' hyperthyroidism and ophthalmopathy. Background on the study: At initial diagnosis, before any treatment had begun, peripheral blood was obtained. Regarding the study as a whole: Model output signaled ophthalmopathy a median 6.5 months ahead of onset.

From RNA transcripts, TCR beta CDR3 regions were amplified. The TCR CDR3 was amplified in a first-round RT-PCR using the HTBI primer set. TCRdb reprocessed the multiplex PCR reads with MiXCR, giving one entry per CDR3 protein. The profile shows approximately 400,000 distinct CDR3 sequences, around 14% of them singletons. The chain joins TRBV27 to TRBJ1-5, with D hard to call. The sequenced material came from blood. This clonotype was sampled from a woman between 18 and 30 years old with Graves' hyperthyroidism that later progressed to Graves' ophthalmopathy. Here the CDR3 reads CASSLRYSPNQPQHF. The CDR3 DNA sequence: TGTGCCAGCAGTTTAAGGTACTCCCCCAATCAGCCCCAGCATTTT.